This T cell receptor beta chain was found in a study of shared clonotypes between healthy human individuals. Study in general: Three plates each covered CD4 naive and memory; CD8 naive two, CD8 memory one. Regarding the study as a whole: A generally larger estimated richness was seen in naive subsets than in memory subsets.

Generated by immunoSEQ multiplex PCR, the TCRdb table keeps only in-frame clones and is missing some. Of some 2 million clones in the sample, just under 95% were seen once. CD8 cells classed as naive were CD45RO-negative and positively selected for CCR7, excluding terminally differentiated effector memory CD45RA+ cells. Each of the donors was a healthy adult who was HIV-negative and had not had a recent acute infection or vaccination. As for this clone: Its matching antigen is unknown.

Sequencing input: naive CD8+ T cells sorted from blood. The clonotype originates from a man aged 18 to 35 in good health.

The CDR3 reads CAWSVMGPVFF. The CDR3 DNA sequence: TGTGCCTGGAGTGTAATGGGACCGGTGTTTTTT. V usage is TRBV30 and J usage is TRBJ1-4, with D tentatively TRBD1 (5 bases). With 0 bases removed from V and 15 bases from J, the gap between germline ends came to 11 bases. This CDR3 spans 11 amino acids. The germline CDR1 and CDR2 sequences are GTSNPN and SVGIG (reference sequence). Variable domain in full (rest from reference TRBV30 and TRBJ1-4): SQTIHQWPATLVQPVGSPLSLECTVEGTSNPNLYWYRQAAGRGLQLLFYSVGIGQISSEVPQNLSASRPQDRQFILSSKKLLLSDSGFYLCAWSVMGPVFFGSGTQLSVL.